This T cell receptor (beta chain) was sequenced for a study of blood T cells in healthy people across ages. Study-wide points: Donors of long life had a larger count of naive CD4+ cells and greater diversity than aged donors. The lack of PBMC sorting stopped any conclusive naive versus antigen-experienced comparison. Observed TCR beta diversity per million T cells went down as age went up. This fall followed a roughly linear course with age.

Isolation per sample recovered at least 7 million PBMCs. This clonotype was seen more than once but under ten times. Its target is unknown. Primers used in a second PCR of about 7 to 11 cycles were a sample-barcoded 5' primer and a J-beta primer mix. TCRdb re-called the 5' RACE reads with MiXCR, one entry per CDR3 protein. The table has around 990,000 distinct CDR3 sequences, 35% to 40% seen once. Germline CDR1 is DFQATT and CDR2 is SNEGSKA (reference sequence). The CDR3 is 18 amino acids. Trimming removed 1 base at V and 0 bases at J, with 16 bases between. The chain is built from TRBV20-1 and TRBJ1-6; TRBD1 is a possible D gene (6 bases). Sequenced sample: blood. The source is a young man in good health. The chain's CDR3 is CSARVPTGLSSYNSPLHF. The CDR3 DNA reads as TGCAGTGCTAGAGTACCGACAGGTCTGAGCTCCTATAATTCACCCCTCCACTTT.